What follows describes a single TCR beta chain. The antigen is not known. CDR3 length: 15 amino acids. CDR1 ENHRY and CDR2 SYGVKD come from the germline V gene. After removal of 6 bases from V and 3 bases from J, the junction contained 10 bases not matched to a gene. The data stem from a study of beta chain features in type 1 diabetes. General study findings and limits: Shorter TCRB CDR3s, moderately but significantly so, marked every one of the four CD4+ subsets in Type 1 diabetes patients.

Over 95% purity was reached by all sorted populations. Investigators reverse transcribed all isolated RNA, so they sequenced expressed TCRB transcripts. Only in-frame clones appear in the TCRdb table, and some are missing; sequencing was by immunoSEQ multiplex PCR. The sample includes a few hundred thousand clones, more than 15% of them seen just once. The sequenced material came from naive CD4+ T cells from blood. The clonotype comes from a man aged 25 to 45 with type 1 diabetes. The genes are TRBV10-3 and TRBJ2-7; TRBD1 agrees at 8 bases. The CDR3 here is CAIRGPGQGDYEQYF. The CDR3 DNA reads TGTGCCATCAGGGGCCCTGGACAGGGAGACTACGAGCAGTACTTC.